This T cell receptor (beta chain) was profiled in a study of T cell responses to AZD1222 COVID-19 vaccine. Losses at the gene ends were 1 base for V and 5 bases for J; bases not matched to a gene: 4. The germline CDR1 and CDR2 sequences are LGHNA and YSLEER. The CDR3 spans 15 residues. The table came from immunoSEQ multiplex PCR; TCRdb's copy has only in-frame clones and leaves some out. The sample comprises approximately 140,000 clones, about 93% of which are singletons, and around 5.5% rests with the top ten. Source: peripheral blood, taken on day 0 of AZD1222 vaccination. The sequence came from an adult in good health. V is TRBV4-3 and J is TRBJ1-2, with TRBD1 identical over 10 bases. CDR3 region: CASSQGDRGGYGYTF. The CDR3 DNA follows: TGCGCCAGCAGCCAAGGGGACAGGGGAGGATATGGCTACACCTTC.